Each of the 11 T cell receptor beta chains below was sequenced from the same sample in a study of T cell changes during pregnancy in multiple sclerosis. Measured with immunoSEQ multiplex PCR; TCRdb has only the in-frame clones, and not every one. There are tens of thousands of clones in the sample; about 91% occur only once, and approximately 0.71% lies in the top ten. Material: CD4+ T cells from peripheral blood mononuclear cells, obtained before pregnancy. The receptors come from a female donor with multiple sclerosis, enrolled in a pregnancy study.

The rearrangement uses TRBV7-9 and TRBJ2-3; 10 bases line up with TRBD2. The CDR3 sequence is 17 residues long. Looked up from germline, CDR1 is SEHNR and CDR2 is FQNEAQ (reference sequence). V dropped 3 bases and J dropped 3; count of bases not matched to a gene: 9. Here the CDR3 reads CASSFPGLAEWTDTQYF. The CDR3, as DNA: TGTGCCAGCAGCTTCCCCGGACTAGCGGAATGGACAGATACGCAGTATTTT. Full variable domain (missing parts from reference TRBV7-9 and TRBJ2-3): DTGVSQNPRHKITKRGQNVTFRCDPISEHNRLYWYRQTLGQGPEFLTYFQNEAQLEKSRLLSDRFSAERPKGSFSTLEIQRTEQGDSAMYLCASSFPGLAEWTDTQYFGPGTRLTVL.

This clone was found once. This rearrangement joins TRBV12-5 to TRBJ2-5, with 15 bases aligning to TRBD2. The CDR3 covers 16 residues. Germline CDR1 LGHNT, CDR2 FRNRAP. J gave up 1 base and V 6 bases, and 3 bases lay outside the gene matches. The DNA of the CDR3 is TGTGCTAGTGGCCGGGGACTAGCGGGGGGCCAAGAGACCCAGTACTTC. As protein: CASGRGLAGGQETQYF. The complete variable domain, with remaining parts taken from reference TRBV12-5 and TRBJ2-5, reads DARVTQTPRHKVTEMGQEVTMRCQPILGHNTVFWYRQTMMQGLELLAYFRNRAPLDDSGMPKDRFSAEMPDATLATLKIQPSEPRDSAVYFCASGRGLAGGQETQYFGPGTRLLVL.

The sample holds one count of this clone. The chain uses TRBV7-2 and TRBJ2-7; D may be TRBD2 (5 bases). There are 14 residues in the CDR3. Germline CDR1 SGHTA, CDR2 FQGNSA. V was cut by 1 base and J by 0 bases, with 7 bases left in between. The CDR3 DNA sequence: TGTGCCAGCAGCTTAGGGAGGAGCTCCTACGAGCAGTACTTC. It is translated as CASSLGRSSYEQYF.

V gene TRBV30 combines with J gene TRBJ2-7; 11 bases fit TRBD1. The CDR3 length is 13 residues. The V segment lost 3 bases and the J segment 6 bases; nucleotides outside the gene matches: 4. Germline CDR1 is GTSNPN and CDR2 is SVGIG (reference sequence). The CDR3 loop reads CAWSGQGAFEQYF. CDR3 bases: TGTGCCTGGAGCGGACAGGGGGCCTTCGAGCAGTACTTC.

A single count supports this clone. J is TRBJ2-1 and V is TRBV7-3; tentative D call: TRBD2 (5 bases). The CDR3 extends over 14 amino acids. Germline V gives CDR1 SGHTA, CDR2 FQGTGA. V was shortened by 5 bases and J by 2 bases, with 10 bases between the two germline ends. The CDR3 region is CASSPAETYNEQFF. The CDR3 DNA is TGTGCCAGCAGCCCAGCGGAGACCTACAATGAGCAGTTCTTC.

V gene TRBV4-2 combines with J gene TRBJ1-4, with 8 positions matching TRBD1. The CDR3 runs to 16 residues. V shed 3 bases and J 2 bases; nucleotides not matched to a gene: 5. Germline CDR1 and CDR2: LGHNA and YNFKEQ. The CDR3 nucleotides read TGTGCCAGCAGCCATGACGGACAGGGCACTAATGAAAAACTGTTTTTT. It is translated as CASSHDGQGTNEKLFF.

CDR3 region: CASSPTPGQENIQYF. In nucleotides, the CDR3 is TGTGCCAGCTCACCGACTCCGGGACAGGAAAACATTCAGTACTTC. This chain connects TRBV18 to TRBJ2-4, with TRBD1 identical over 8 bases. The length of the CDR3 is 15 residues. The ends lost 3 bases at V and 5 bases at J; junction bases unmatched: 6. Germline V gives CDR1 KGHSH, CDR2 LQKENI.

The V gene is TRBV9, the J gene TRBJ2-3; maybe TRBD1 (6 bases). V gave up 4 bases and J gave up 4 bases, with 19 bases separating them. The CDR3 covers 16 residues. Germline values: CDR1 SGDLS, CDR2 YYNGEE. The CDR3 reads CASSLQGAEVADTQYF. The CDR3 DNA sequence: TGTGCCAGCAGCCTACAGGGAGCCGAGGTGGCAGATACGCAGTATTTT.

V gene TRBV4-2 combines with J gene TRBJ1-2; 9 bases are a match to TRBD1. There are 17 residues in the CDR3. Germline assignment: CDR1 LGHNA and CDR2 YNFKEQ. With 4 bases clipped from V and 1 base from J, the junction kept 10 bases outside the gene matches. In nucleotides, the CDR3 is TGTGCCAGCAGCCCCCTAGGACAGGGGAGGTTTAACTATGGCTACACCTTC. As protein: CASSPLGQGRFNYGYTF.

In this sample, this clone turned up once. Germline is not matched at one junction end, which may reflect a read error. This CDR3 reads CASSAGRGPNTEAFF. The DNA of the CDR3 is TGTGCTAGCAGCGCAGGCAGGGGCCCGAACACTGAAGCTTTCTTT. The V gene is TRBV7-7, the J gene TRBJ1-1, with D perhaps matching TRBD1 (6 bases). Germline lookup yields CDR1 SSHAT and CDR2 FNYEAQ (reference sequence). The CDR3 length is 15 residues.

The V gene is TRBV10-3, the J gene TRBJ2-3; 9 nucleotides match TRBD2. J gave up 2 bases and V 2 bases, and 8 bases lay outside the gene matches. The CDR3 covers 17 residues. Germline CDR1 and CDR2: ENHRY and SYGVKD. CDR3 coding DNA: TGTGCCATCAGTGAGGTTGGTAGCGGGGGTATCACAGATACGCAGTATTTT. It encodes CAISEVGSGGITDTQYF.